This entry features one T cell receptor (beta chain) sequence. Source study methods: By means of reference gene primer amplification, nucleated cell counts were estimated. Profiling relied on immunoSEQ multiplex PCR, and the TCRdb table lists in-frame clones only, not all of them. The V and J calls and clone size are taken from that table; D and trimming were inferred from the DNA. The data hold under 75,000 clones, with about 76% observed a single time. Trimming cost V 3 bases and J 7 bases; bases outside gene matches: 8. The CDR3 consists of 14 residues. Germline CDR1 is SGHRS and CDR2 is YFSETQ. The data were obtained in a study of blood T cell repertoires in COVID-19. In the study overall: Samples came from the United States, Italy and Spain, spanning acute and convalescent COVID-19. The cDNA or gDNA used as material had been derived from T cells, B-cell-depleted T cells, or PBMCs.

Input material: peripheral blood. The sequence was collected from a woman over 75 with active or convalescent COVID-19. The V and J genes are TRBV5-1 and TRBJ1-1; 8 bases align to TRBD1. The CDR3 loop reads CASSSGQVKFEAFF. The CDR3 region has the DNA TGCGCCAGCAGCTCGGGACAGGTGAAGTTTGAAGCTTTCTTT.